A selection of T cell receptor beta chains follows, all from one sample in a study of OX40 agonist ivuxolimab in advanced cancers. Sequencing was performed with immunoSEQ multiplex PCR; in TCRdb, only in-frame clones are kept and a portion is missing. The table lists tens of thousands of clones, about nine tenths of them singletons. The source material was CD4+ or CD8+ T cells sorted from blood, sampled in a trial of the OX40 agonist ivuxolimab. The receptors come from an adult with an advanced solid tumor such as melanoma, head and neck, liver or kidney cancer. CDR3s include the opening cysteine and the closing phenylalanine or tryptophan. D genes are given only for firm matches. Rows give clone size only sometimes, using once, few, many, or a class for an expanded clone.

V	J	size	D	DNA	CDR3
TRBV9	TRBJ2-1	.	TRBD2	TGTGCCAGCAGCCGGAGCGGGAGTAACAATGAGCAGTTCTTC	CASSRSGSNNEQFF
TRBV7-8	TRBJ2-1	.	.	TGTGCCAGTCAAAGCGCGTCCTACAATGAGCAGTTCTTC	CASQSASYNEQFF
TRBV6-1	TRBJ2-6	few	.	TGTGCCAGCAGTGAACTCTCTGGGGCCAACGTCCTGACTTTC	CASSELSGANVLTF
TRBV9	TRBJ2-1	.	TRBD2	TGTGCCAGCAGCTGGGGCGGGAGGAGTAATGAGCAGTTCTTC	CASSWGGRSNEQFF
TRBV18	TRBJ2-5	.	.	TGTGCCAGCTCACGGGGACGGGGAGAGACCCAGTACTTC	CASSRGRGETQYF
TRBV27	TRBJ2-1	once	.	TGTGCCAGCAGTCCAGCACGTATAGTCACCTCCTACAATGAGCAGTTCTTC	CASSPARIVTSYNEQFF
TRBV18	TRBJ2-3	.	TRBD2	TGTGCCAGCTCACCGACTAGCGGGCTGGTCGTTGATACGCAGTATTTT	CASSPTSGLVVDTQYF
TRBV11-1	TRBJ2-1	.	TRBD2	TGTGCCAGCAGCCAGATGGGGGGGCTAGCGGGAATCTACAATGAGCAGTTCTTC	CASSQMGGLAGIYNEQFF
TRBV4-1	TRBJ2-2	.	TRBD2	TGCGCCAGCAGCCAAGGGCTAGCGGCGAACACCGGGGAGCTGTTTTTT	CASSQGLAANTGELFF
TRBV6-4	TRBJ2-5	.	TRBD2	TGTGCCAGCATCCTGGAGGCTAGCGGGGGCGCGACCCAGTACTTC	CASILEASGGATQYF
TRBV30	TRBJ1-3	.	.	TGTGCCTGGAGTAGGGAGACTGGAAACACCATATATTTT	CAWSRETGNTIYF
TRBV30	TRBJ1-1	once	.	TGTGCCTGGGATACTACAGTTGAAGCTTTCTTT	CAWDTTVEAFF
TRBV6-1	TRBJ1-4	many	.	TGTGCCAGCAGGGCAGGGGAACCTAATGAAAAACTGTTTTTT	CASRAGEPNEKLFF
TRBV30	TRBJ1-2	.	.	TGTGCCTGGAGTGTATCCAACTATGGCTACACCTTC	CAWSVSNYGYTF
TRBV14	TRBJ2-7	.	.	TGTGCCAGCAGCCTCTCCCGGTCAGGTAACTACGAGCAGTACTTC	CASSLSRSGNYEQYF
TRBV29-1	TRBJ2-7	.	.	TGCAGCGTTGAAGAGTCGTCAGGGCGATCCTACGAGCAGTACTTC	CSVEESSGRSYEQYF
TRBV7-9	TRBJ2-2	.	TRBD2	TGTGCCAGCAGGGCAATGGGGACTAGCGTGAACACCGGGGAGCTGTTTTTT	CASRAMGTSVNTGELFF
TRBV7-9	TRBJ2-7	.	.	TGTGCCAGCAGCTTAGCGTATCGTGACCGCCACGAGCAGTACTTC	CASSLAYRDRHEQYF
TRBV29-1	TRBJ2-7	.	.	TGCAGCGTCGAAGGAGGACAGAACTCCTACGAGCAGTACTTC	CSVEGGQNSYEQYF
TRBV5-5	TRBJ2-7	.	TRBD1	TGTGCCAGCAGCTTGGACAGGGGTGCTTACGAGCAGTACTTC	CASSLDRGAYEQYF
TRBV2	TRBJ2-7	.	.	TGTGCCAGCAGTGAAGCCTTAGGGACCGCGTTGTACGAGCAGTACTTC	CASSEALGTALYEQYF
TRBV9	TRBJ2-2	.	.	TGTGCCAGCAGCGTAGTTCCAGGGGATGCCACCGGGGAGCTGTTTTTT	CASSVVPGDATGELFF